A single T cell receptor beta chain is shown here with its context. Its antigen is not identified. As for treatment: 15 to 20 received Ad26.COV2.S at low or high dose, single or two shots; several received placebo; per-sample allocation not given. Samples analyzed were those drawn on day 63 after the first vaccine or placebo injection. This Boston cohort included adults aged 18-55 years. The CDR3 consists of 14 residues. V gave up 4 bases and J gave up 1 base, with 11 bases separating them. The V gene's germline CDR1 is SGHRS and CDR2 YFSETQ. This entry comes from a study of Ad26.COV2.S vaccination and SARS-CoV-2 variants. Study-level points and caveats: Comparable non-spike TCR breadth was observed in vaccine and placebo recipients.

The method was immunoSEQ multiplex PCR; TCRdb's version includes in-frame clones alone and lacks a portion of them. This table has hundreds of thousands of clones, around 86% appearing once. This specimen consisted of peripheral blood, obtained in a trial of Ad26.COV2.S vaccine versus placebo. The source is a person between 18 and 65 years old who received the Ad26.COV2.S COVID-19 vaccine or a placebo. The rearrangement joins TRBV5-1 to TRBJ1-1; possibly TRBD1 for D (5 bases). CDR3 in amino acids: CASSPGDRNTEAFF. CDR3 nucleotide sequence: TGCGCCAGCAGCCCTGGGGACCGGAACACTGAAGCTTTCTTT.